The 3 T cell receptor beta chains below come from one sample, sequenced in a study of human T cells and chemical hapten exposure. The time point here: patch test 1, 2 weeks after DPC sensitization. The treatment here: therapeutic diphenylcyclopropenone sensitization with weekly scalp DPC. TCRdb re-called the RACE reads through MiXCR, storing one row per CDR3 protein. The sample carries tens of thousands of distinct CDR3 sequences, roughly a tenth recorded once. The input for sequencing was whole blood, taken in connection with sensitization to the hapten diphenylcyclopropenone (DPC). These receptors were taken from a man aged 35 to 55 with alopecia areata. Some clones in this sample may be carry-over from other donors' samples.

The chain uses TRBV21-1 and TRBJ2-7; no check of the table's D call, TRBD2, against the DNA was made. TRBV21-1 corresponds to a pseudogene. This CDR3 region has 18 residues. This CDR3 is CASSKAHMASGRFREQYV. The CDR3 coding sequence is TGTGCCAGCAGCAAAGCTCATATGGCTAGCGGGAGATTTCGCGAGCAGTACGTC.

In this sample, this clonotype turned up a few times. The gene calls are TRBV11-2 and TRBJ2-6; perhaps TRBD2 as D (6 bases). Germline V gene sequence: CDR1 SGHAT, CDR2 FQNNGV. The V and J ends lost 1 base and 3 bases respectively, with 10 bases between them. This CDR3 is built from 16 residues. CDR3 DNA sequence: TGTGCCAGCAGCTTAGTCTGGGGAGGTGGGGCCAACGTCCTGACTTTC. Translation gives CASSLVWGGGANVLTF. Variable domain in full (rest from reference TRBV11-2 and TRBJ2-6): EAGVAQSPRYKIIEKRQSVAFWCNPISGHATLYWYQQILGQGPKLLIQFQNNGVVDDSQLPKDRFSAERLKGVDSTLKIQPAKLEDSAVYLCASSLVWGGGANVLTFGAGSRLTVL.

This clonotype was observed a handful of times. The gene calls are TRBV11-3 and TRBJ2-4; 8 positions match TRBD1. The V gene end was trimmed by 3 bases and the J gene end by 4 bases; junction bases not matched to a gene: 5. Looked up from germline, CDR1 is SGHNT and CDR2 is YENEEA. This CDR3 has 15 residues. CDR3 loop: CASSLTGENKNIQYF. CDR3 in DNA: TGTGCCAGCAGCTTGACAGGGGAAAATAAAAACATTCAGTACTTC.